This TCR beta chain was identified during a study of identical twins. Broader study findings: Out-of-frame TCR alpha sharing in monozygotic twins exceeded recombination model predictions.

This CDR3 is built from 14 residues. V trimming: 3 bases; J trimming: 6 bases; junction bases outside the gene matches: 6. A universal primer site was created by template switching, with the cDNA bearing unique molecular identifiers. Each CDR3 protein gets one entry after TCRdb re-called the 5' RACE reads with MiXCR. The sample consists of about 690,000 distinct CDR3 sequences, 6% to 6.5% of them appearing once. This clonotype was detected a few times. Its specificity is unknown. The gene calls are TRBV12-3 or TRBV12-4 and TRBJ2-7, with 9 bases identical to TRBD1. The TCR comes from a man aged 18 to 29 in good health. Sequences were obtained from naive T cells sorted from blood. CDR3 sequence reads: CASSFPGTGREQYF. The CDR3 nucleotides are TGTGCCAGCAGTTTCCCCGGGACAGGGCGCGAGCAGTACTTC.